The TCR beta chain under discussion was sequenced for a study of T cell responses to AZD1222 COVID-19 vaccine. Study in general: Second-dose recipients at about 4 or about 12 weeks were treated as one pooled group.

Sequencing was performed with immunoSEQ multiplex PCR; in TCRdb, only in-frame clones are kept and a portion is missing. The repertoire has roughly 76,000 clones, 70% to 90% of them found once; the top ten carry roughly 2.7%. Germline V gene data show CDR1 as MDHEN and CDR2 as SYDVKM. V lost 6 bases to trimming and J lost 5 bases, with 10 bases between them. The CDR3 sequence is 12 residues long. The chain uses TRBV28 and TRBJ1-2; D remains ambiguous. The sequence was obtained from an adult in good health. Sequenced here: peripheral blood, sampled on day 0 of AZD1222 vaccination. The CDR3 DNA follows: TGTGCCAGCAGAACAACAGAGTATGGCTACACCTTC. Amino acid sequence: CASRTTEYGYTF.